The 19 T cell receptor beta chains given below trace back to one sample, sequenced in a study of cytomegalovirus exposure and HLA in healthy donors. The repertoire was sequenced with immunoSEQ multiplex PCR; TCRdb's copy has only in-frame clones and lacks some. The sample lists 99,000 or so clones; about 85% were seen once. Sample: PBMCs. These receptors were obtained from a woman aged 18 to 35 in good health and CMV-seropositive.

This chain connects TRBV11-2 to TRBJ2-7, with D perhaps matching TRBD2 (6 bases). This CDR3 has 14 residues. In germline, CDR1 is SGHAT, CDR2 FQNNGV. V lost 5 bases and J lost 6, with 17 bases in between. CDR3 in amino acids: CASSPGAGSGEQYF. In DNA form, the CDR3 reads TGTGCCAGCAGCCCTGGGGCCGGGAGTGGCGAGCAGTACTTC.

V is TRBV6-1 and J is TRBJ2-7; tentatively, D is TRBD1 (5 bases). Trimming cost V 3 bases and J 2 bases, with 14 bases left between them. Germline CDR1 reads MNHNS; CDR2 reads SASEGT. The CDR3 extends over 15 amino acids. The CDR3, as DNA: TGTGCCAGCAGTGAGGCGGCAGGGTCTCCCTACGAGCAGTACTTC. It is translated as CASSEAAGSPYEQYF.

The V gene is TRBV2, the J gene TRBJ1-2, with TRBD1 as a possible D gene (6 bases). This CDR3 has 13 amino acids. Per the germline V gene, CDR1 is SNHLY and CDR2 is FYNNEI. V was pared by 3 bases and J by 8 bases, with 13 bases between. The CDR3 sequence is CASSDQGRGGYTF. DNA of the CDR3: TGTGCCAGCAGTGACCAGGGGAGAGGGGGCTACACCTTC. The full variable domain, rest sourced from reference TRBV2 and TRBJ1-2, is EPEVTQTPSHQVTQMGQEVILRCVPISNHLYFYWYRQILGQKVEFLVSFYNNEISEKSEIFDDQFSVERPDGSNFTLKIRSTKLEDSAMYFCASSDQGRGGYTFGSGTRLTVV.

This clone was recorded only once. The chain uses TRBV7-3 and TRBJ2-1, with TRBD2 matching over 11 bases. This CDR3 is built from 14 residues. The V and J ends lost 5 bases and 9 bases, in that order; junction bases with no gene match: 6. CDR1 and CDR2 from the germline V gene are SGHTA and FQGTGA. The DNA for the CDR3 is TGTGCCAGCAGCCTTAGCGGGGGGGCCTTTGAGCAGTTCTTC. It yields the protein CASSLSGGAFEQFF.

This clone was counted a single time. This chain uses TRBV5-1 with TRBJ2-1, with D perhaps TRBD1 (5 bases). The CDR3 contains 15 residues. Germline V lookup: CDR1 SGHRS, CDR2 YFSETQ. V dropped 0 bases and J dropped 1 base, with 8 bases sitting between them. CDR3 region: CASSLDRYSYNEQFF. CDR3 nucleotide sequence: TGCGCCAGCAGCTTGGACAGGTATTCCTACAATGAGCAGTTCTTC.

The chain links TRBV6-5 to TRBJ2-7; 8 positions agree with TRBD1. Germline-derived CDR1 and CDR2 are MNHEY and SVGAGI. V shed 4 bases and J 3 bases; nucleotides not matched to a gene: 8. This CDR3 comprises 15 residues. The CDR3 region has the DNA TGTGCCAGCAGTTCCCCCAGGACAGGGATCTACGAGCAGTACTTC. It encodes CASSSPRTGIYEQYF.

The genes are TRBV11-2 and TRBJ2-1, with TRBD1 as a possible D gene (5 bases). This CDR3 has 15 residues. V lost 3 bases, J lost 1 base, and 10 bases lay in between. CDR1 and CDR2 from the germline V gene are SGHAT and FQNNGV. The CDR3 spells CASSFLPGSYNEQFF. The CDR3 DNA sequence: TGTGCCAGCAGCTTCCTCCCAGGGTCCTACAATGAGCAGTTCTTC.

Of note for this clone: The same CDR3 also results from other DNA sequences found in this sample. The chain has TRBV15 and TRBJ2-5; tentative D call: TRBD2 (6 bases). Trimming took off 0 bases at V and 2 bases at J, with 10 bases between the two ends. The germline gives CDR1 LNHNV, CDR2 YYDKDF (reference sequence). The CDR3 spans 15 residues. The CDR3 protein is CATSRDPGVQETQYF. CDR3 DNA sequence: TGTGCCACCAGCAGAGATCCGGGGGTACAAGAGACCCAGTACTTC.

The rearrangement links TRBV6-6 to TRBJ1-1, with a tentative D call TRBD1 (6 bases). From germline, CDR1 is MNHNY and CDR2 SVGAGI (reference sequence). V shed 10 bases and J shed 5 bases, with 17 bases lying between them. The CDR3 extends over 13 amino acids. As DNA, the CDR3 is TGTGCCACCGGGGAGGGGGGCCGAACTGAAGCTTTCTTT. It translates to CATGEGGRTEAFF.

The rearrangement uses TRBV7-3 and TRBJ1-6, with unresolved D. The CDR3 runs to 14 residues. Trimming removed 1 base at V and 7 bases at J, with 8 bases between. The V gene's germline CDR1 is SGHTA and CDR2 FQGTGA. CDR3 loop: CASSLMAYNSPLHF. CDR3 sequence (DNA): TGTGCCAGCAGCTTAATGGCTTACAATTCACCCCTCCACTTT.

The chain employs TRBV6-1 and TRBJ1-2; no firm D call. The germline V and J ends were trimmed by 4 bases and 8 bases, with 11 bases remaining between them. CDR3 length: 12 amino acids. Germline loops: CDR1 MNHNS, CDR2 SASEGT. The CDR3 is CASSVAPRGYTF. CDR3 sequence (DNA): TGTGCCAGCAGTGTAGCCCCGAGGGGCTACACCTTC.

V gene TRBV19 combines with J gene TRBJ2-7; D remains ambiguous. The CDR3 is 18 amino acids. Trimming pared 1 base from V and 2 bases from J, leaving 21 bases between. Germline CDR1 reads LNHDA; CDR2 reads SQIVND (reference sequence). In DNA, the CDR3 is TGTGCCAGTAGTATAGTATGGCTTATCTGGTTTTACACCTACGAGCAGTACTTC. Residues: CASSIVWLIWFYTYEQYF.

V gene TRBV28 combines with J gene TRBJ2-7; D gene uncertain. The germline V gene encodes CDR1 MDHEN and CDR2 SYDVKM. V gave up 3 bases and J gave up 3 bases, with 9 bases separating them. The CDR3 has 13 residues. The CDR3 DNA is TGTGCCAGCAGTTTGGCCCGAGGCTACGAGCAGTACTTC. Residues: CASSLARGYEQYF.

CDR3 sequence: CASSLSYEQYF. The CDR3 DNA follows: TGTGCCAGCAGCCTCTCTTACGAGCAGTACTTC. The gene calls are TRBV14 and TRBJ2-7, with D hard to call. CDR3 length equals 11 residues. The germline V gene encodes CDR1 SGHDN and CDR2 FVKESK. V was trimmed by 4 bases and J by 4 bases, leaving 5 bases between them. Together with reference TRBV14 and TRBJ2-7, the CDR3 gives the full variable domain: EAGVTQFPSHSVIEKGQTVTLRCDPISGHDNLYWYRRVMGKEIKFLLHFVKESKQDESGMPNNRFLAERTGGTYSTLKVQPAELEDSGVYFCASSLSYEQYFGPGTRLTVT.

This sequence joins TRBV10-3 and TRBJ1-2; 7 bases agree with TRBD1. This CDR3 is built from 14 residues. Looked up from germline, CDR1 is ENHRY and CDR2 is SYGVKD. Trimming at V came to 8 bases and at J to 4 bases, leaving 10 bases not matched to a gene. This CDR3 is CAIAGTALGYGYTF. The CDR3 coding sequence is TGTGCCATCGCCGGGACAGCCTTGGGCTATGGCTACACCTTC.

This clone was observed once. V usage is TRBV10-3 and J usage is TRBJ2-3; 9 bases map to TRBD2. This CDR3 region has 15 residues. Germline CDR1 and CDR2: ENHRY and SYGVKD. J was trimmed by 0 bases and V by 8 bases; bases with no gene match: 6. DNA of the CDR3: TGTGCCATCTCCCAGCGGGAGGTTAGCACAGATACGCAGTATTTT. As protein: CAISQREVSTDTQYF.

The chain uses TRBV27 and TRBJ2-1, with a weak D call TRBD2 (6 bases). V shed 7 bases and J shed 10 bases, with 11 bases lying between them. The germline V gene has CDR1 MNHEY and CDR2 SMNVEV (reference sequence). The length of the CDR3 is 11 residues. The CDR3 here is CASIGGSEQFF. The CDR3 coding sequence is TGTGCCAGCATCGGAGGGAGCGAGCAGTTCTTC.

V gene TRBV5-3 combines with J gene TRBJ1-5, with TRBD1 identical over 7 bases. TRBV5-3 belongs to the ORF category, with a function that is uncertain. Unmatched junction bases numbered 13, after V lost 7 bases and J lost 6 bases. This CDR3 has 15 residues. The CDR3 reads CARGRETGRIQPQHF. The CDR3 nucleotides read TGTGCCAGAGGACGTGAGACAGGGAGGATTCAGCCCCAGCATTTT.

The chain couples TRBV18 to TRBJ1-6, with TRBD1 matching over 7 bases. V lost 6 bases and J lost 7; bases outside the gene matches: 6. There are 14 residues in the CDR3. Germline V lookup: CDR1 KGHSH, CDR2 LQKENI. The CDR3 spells CASSADRVNSPLHF. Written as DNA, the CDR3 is TGTGCCAGCTCGGCAGACAGGGTAAATTCACCCCTCCACTTT.